The source of this T cell receptor (beta chain) is a study of blood T cell repertoires in COVID-19. The CDR3 contains 17 residues. Losses at the gene ends were 6 bases for V and 5 bases for J; bases not matched to a gene: 18. Germline V lookup: CDR1 LNHDA, CDR2 SQIVND (reference sequence). Adults between about 18 and 89 years of age took part from under 25 US areas. All recovered Cohort 3 donors got two negative PCRs, got clearance, or saw symptom resolution. Original analysis: Counts of nucleated cells, estimated from reference gene primer amplification, were obtained. Only in-frame clones appear in the TCRdb table, and some are missing; sequencing was by immunoSEQ multiplex PCR. From that table come the V and J calls and clone size; the DNA was used to work out D and trimming. The sample has 250,000 to 350,000 clones, 80% to 90% seen once.

Sequencing input: PBMCs or T cells enriched from blood (not recorded which). The clonotype originates from a woman in her late teens or twenties who had recovered from COVID-19. The gene calls are TRBV19 and TRBJ1-2, with 7 bases identical to TRBD1. CDR3: CASSLLAIGTDFYGYTF. The CDR3 region has the DNA TGTGCCAGTAGCCTCCTAGCCATCGGGACAGACTTTTATGGCTACACCTTC.